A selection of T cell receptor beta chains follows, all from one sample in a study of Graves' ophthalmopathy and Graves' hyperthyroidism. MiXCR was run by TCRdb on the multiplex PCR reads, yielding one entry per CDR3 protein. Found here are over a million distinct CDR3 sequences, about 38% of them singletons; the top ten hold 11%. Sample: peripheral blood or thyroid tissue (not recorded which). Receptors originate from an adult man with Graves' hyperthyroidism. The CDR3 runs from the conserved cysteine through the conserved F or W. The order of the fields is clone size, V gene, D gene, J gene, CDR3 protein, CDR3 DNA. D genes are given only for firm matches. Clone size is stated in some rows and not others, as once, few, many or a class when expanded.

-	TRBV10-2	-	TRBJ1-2	CARSKTDSLLNYGYTF	TGCGCCCGCAGTAAGACGGACAGTCTTTTAAACTATGGCTACACCTTC
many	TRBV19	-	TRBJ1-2	CASTLGGTDGYTF	TGTGCCAGTACCCTAGGGGGTACGGACGGCTACACCTTC
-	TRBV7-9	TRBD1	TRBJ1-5	CASSLGRPGQGRNQPQHF	TGTGCCAGCAGCTTAGGGAGACCGGGACAGGGGAGGAACCAGCCCCAGCATTTT
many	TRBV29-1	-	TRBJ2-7	CSVDGGPGNEQYF	TGCAGCGTTGACGGTGGTCCAGGGAACGAGCAGTACTTC
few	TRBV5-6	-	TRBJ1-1	CASSQTSEQPEAFF	TGTGCCAGCAGCCAAACAAGCGAACAGCCTGAAGCTTTCTTT
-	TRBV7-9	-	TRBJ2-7	CASSPGSISYEQYF	TGTGCCAGCAGCCCCGGATCGATCTCCTACGAGCAGTACTTC
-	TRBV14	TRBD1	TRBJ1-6	CASSPRTGGSYNSPLHF	TGTGCCAGCAGCCCGCGGACAGGGGGCTCCTATAATTCACCCCTCCACTTT
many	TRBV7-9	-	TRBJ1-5	CASSLEAGLNQPQHF	TGTGCCAGCAGCTTAGAGGCAGGACTAAATCAGCCCCAGCATTTT
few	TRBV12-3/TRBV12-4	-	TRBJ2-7	CASSPGHPSYEQYF	TGTGCCAGCAGCCCGGGACACCCTTCCTACGAGCAGTACTTC
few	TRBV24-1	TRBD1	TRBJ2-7	CATRDFGTGTYEQYF	TGTGCCACCAGAGATTTCGGGACAGGCACCTACGAGCAGTACTTC
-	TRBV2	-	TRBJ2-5	CASRDGLGETQYF	TGTGCCAGCAGGGACGGACTCGGAGAGACCCAGTACTTC
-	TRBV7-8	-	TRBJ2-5	CASSLFGAGTQYF	TGTGCCAGCAGCTTGTTCGGGGCCGGGACCCAGTACTTC
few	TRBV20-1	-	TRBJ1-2	CSANNLRTARANYGYTF	TGCAGTGCAAATAATCTTAGGACAGCGAGAGCTAACTATGGCTACACCTTC
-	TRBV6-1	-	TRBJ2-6	CASSEALSAGANVLTF	TGTGCCAGCAGTGAAGCTTTGTCGGCTGGGGCCAACGTCCTGACTTTC
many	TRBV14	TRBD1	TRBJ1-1	CASSRRTGGTLKPTEAFF	TGTGCCAGCAGCCGAAGGACAGGAGGGACACTAAAGCCCACTGAAGCTTTCTTT
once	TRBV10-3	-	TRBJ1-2	CAISGRGSSGNTF	TGTGCCATCAGTGGGAGAGGGAGCTCTGGAAACACCTTC
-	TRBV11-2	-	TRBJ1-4	CASSFGGRAFATNEKLFF	TGTGCCAGCAGCTTCGGCGGCAGGGCCTTTGCAACTAATGAAAAACTGTTTTTT
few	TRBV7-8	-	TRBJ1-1	CASSLRLQNTEAFF	TGTGCCAGCAGCTTAAGACTCCAAAACACTGAAGCTTTCTTT
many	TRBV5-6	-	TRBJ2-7	CASSLDPGPREQYF	TGTGCCAGCAGCTTGGACCCGGGACCGCGTGAGCAGTACTTC
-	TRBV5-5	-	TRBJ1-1	CASSFSYWGLTNTEAFF	TGTGCCAGCAGTTTCTCGTATTGGGGGCTGACGAACACTGAAGCTTTCTTT
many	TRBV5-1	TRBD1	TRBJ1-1	CASSLGDRVLNTEAFF	TGCGCCAGCAGCTTGGGGGACAGAGTTCTGAACACTGAAGCTTTCTTT
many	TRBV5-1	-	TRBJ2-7	CASSLAHSAYEQYF	TGCGCCAGCAGCTTGGCCCACTCAGCCTACGAGCAGTACTTC
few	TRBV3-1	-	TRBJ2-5	CASSQSGGRGTQYF	TGTGCCAGCAGCCAATCCGGTGGCAGAGGGACCCAGTACTTC
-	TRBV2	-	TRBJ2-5	CASSPEMNTEAFFGQMETQYF	-
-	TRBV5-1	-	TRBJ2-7	CASSSEQGPRYEQYF	TGCGCCAGCAGCTCGGAACAGGGTCCCCGCTACGAGCAGTACTTC
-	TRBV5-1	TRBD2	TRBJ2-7	CASHFTSGSYEQYF	TGCGCCAGTCACTTCACTAGCGGGAGTTACGAGCAGTACTTC
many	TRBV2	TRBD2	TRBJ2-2	CASSPSGGALGELFF	TGTGCCAGCAGTCCTAGCGGGGGGGCCCTCGGGGAGCTGTTTTTT
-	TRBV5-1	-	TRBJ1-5	CASSPEPRKPQHF	TGCGCCAGCAGCCCGGAGCCTAGGAAGCCCCAGCATTTT
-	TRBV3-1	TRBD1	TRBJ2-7	CASSQVGRTGFDEQYF	TGTGCCAGCAGCCAAGTCGGCCGGACAGGCTTTGACGAGCAGTACTTC
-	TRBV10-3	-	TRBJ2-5	CAISDPTAGQETQYF	TGTGCCATCAGTGACCCAACGGCGGGACAAGAGACCCAGTACTTC
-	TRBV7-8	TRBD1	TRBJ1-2	CASSFYRGRGYTF	TGTGCCAGCAGCTTTTACAGGGGCCGTGGCTACACCTTC
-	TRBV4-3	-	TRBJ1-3	CASSQNPGRSGNTIYF	TGCGCCAGCAGCCAGAACCCGGGACGCTCTGGAAACACCATATATTTT
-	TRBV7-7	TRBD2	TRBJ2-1	CASSSQPSGSGEQFF	TGTGCCAGCAGCTCCCAACCTAGCGGGAGTGGAGAGCAGTTCTTC
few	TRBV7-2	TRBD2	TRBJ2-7	CASSQRAGISSYEQYF	TGTGCCAGCAGCCAGAGAGCGGGGATCAGCTCCTACGAGCAGTACTTC
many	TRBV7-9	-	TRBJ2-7	CASISLGSYEQYF	TGTGCCAGCATTTCCCTCGGGTCCTACGAGCAGTACTTC
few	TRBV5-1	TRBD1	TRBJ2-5	CASSSGAGDREETQYF	TGCGCCAGCAGCTCGGGCGCAGGTGACAGGGAAGAGACCCAGTACTTC
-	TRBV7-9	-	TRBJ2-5	CASSLIGSDGETQYF	TGTGCCAGCAGCTTAATAGGCTCCGACGGAGAGACCCAGTACTTC
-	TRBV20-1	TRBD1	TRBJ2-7	CSATPEGAYEQYF	TGCAGTGCAACCCCCGAGGGGGCATACGAGCAGTACTTC
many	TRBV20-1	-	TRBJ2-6	CSARKPRGLAGANVLTF	TGCAGTGCGAGAAAGCCCCGGGGACTTGCAGGGGCCAACGTCCTGACTTTC
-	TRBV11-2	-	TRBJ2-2	CASSVPGGQGTGELFF	TGTGCCAGCAGCGTACCGGGGGGCCAGGGTACCGGGGAGCTGTTTTTT
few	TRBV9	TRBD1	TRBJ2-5	CASSVTGTESETQYF	TGTGCCAGCAGCGTCACCGGGACAGAGTCAGAGACCCAGTACTTC
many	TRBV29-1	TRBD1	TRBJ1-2	CSVERGGVDYGYTF	TGCAGCGTTGAACGAGGGGGCGTAGACTATGGCTACACCTTC
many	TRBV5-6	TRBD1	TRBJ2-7	CASSLMGQGTGEQYF	TGTGCCAGCAGCTTGATGGGACAGGGCACCGGAGAGCAGTACTTC
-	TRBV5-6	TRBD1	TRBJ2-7	CASSHGTGYREQYF	TGTGCCAGCAGCCATGGGACAGGATATCGCGAGCAGTACTTC
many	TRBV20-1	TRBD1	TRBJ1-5	CSANRDRVQPQHF	TGCAGTGCTAACCGGGACAGGGTCCAGCCCCAGCATTTT
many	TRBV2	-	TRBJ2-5	CASSERANQETQYF	TGTGCCAGCAGTGAACGAGCGAACCAAGAGACCCAGTACTTC
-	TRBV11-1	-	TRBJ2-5	CASSLRTPRETQYF	TGTGCCAGCAGCTTAAGGACCCCCCGAGAGACCCAGTACTTC
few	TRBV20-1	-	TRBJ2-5	CSARTDGQETQYF	TGCAGTGCTAGAACGGACGGCCAAGAGACCCAGTACTTC
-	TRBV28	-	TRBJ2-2	CASSKASTGELFF	TGTGCCAGCAGTAAGGCGTCGACCGGGGAGCTGTTTTTT
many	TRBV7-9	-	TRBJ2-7	CASSKTGTTTHYEQYF	TGTGCCAGCAGCAAGACAGGGACTACTACCCACTACGAGCAGTACTTC
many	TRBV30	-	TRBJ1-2	CAWHHGGYTF	TGTGCCTGGCATCACGGGGGCTACACCTTC
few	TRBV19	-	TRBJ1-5	CASSILMGWSFQPQHF	TGTGCCAGTAGTATCCTCATGGGGTGGTCTTTTCAGCCCCAGCATTTT